The 25 T cell receptor beta chains below were found in one sample sequenced in a study of identical twins. TCRdb re-called the 5' RACE reads through MiXCR, storing one row per CDR3 protein. The sample carries around 510,000 distinct CDR3 sequences, 14% recorded once. This sample was also put to use in a study of yellow fever vaccine responses in identical twins.

Material for sequencing was CD4+ T cells sorted from blood. These receptors originate from a woman under 30 in good health.

This clonotype occurred a few times. This chain uses TRBV18 with TRBJ2-1; weak D call: TRBD2 (6 bases). Trimming removed 0 bases from V and 7 bases from J, with 16 bases in between. The CDR3 covers 16 residues. From germline, CDR1 is KGHSH and CDR2 LQKENI. CDR3 amino acids: CASSPPSGSRRNEQFF. Written as DNA, the CDR3 is TGTGCCAGCTCACCACCTTCCGGGAGCCGTCGTAATGAGCAGTTCTTC.

The sample holds many counts of this clonotype. This chain links TRBV6-2 or TRBV6-3 with TRBJ2-2, with D unclear. In germline, CDR1 is MNHEY, CDR2 SVGEGT. The CDR3 is 14 amino acids. V was trimmed by 7 bases and J by 2 bases, leaving 11 bases between them. The CDR3 region is CASKFKVNTGELFF. DNA for the CDR3: TGTGCCAGCAAATTTAAAGTAAACACCGGGGAGCTGTTTTTT.

The sample holds many counts of this clonotype. The chain links TRBV12-3 or TRBV12-4 to TRBJ2-2; D is unresolved. The CDR3 totals 16 residues. Trimming shortened V by 3 bases and J by 2 bases, and 13 bases separated the two germline ends. The CDR3 sequence is CASSFATGANTGELFF. In nucleotides, the CDR3 is TGTGCCAGCAGTTTCGCCACCGGCGCCAACACCGGGGAGCTGTTTTTT.

This clonotype was seen repeatedly, ten times or more. The gene calls are TRBV14 and TRBJ1-1, with D possibly matching TRBD1 (5 bases). The CDR3 consists of 14 residues. Germline-derived CDR1 and CDR2 are SGHDN and FVKESK. Trimming left V 0 bases short and J 6 bases short, with 11 bases between. The CDR3: CASSQDGDWSEAFF. The CDR3 DNA reads TGTGCCAGCAGCCAAGATGGGGACTGGTCTGAAGCTTTCTTT.

J is TRBJ2-1 and V is TRBV20-1; D remains unclear. This CDR3 comprises 11 residues. Looked up from germline, CDR1 is DFQATT and CDR2 is SNEGSKA (reference sequence). V was shortened by 5 bases and J by 10 bases, with 12 bases between the two germline ends. The CDR3 DNA reads TGCAGTGCTGTTTCGCTTGAGGAGCAGTTCTTC. It specifies CSAVSLEEQFF.

The gene calls are TRBV24-1 and TRBJ2-1; 8 bases are shared with TRBD2. This CDR3 is 16 amino acids long. The germline gives CDR1 KGHDR, CDR2 SFDVKD. Trimming cost V 6 bases and J 3 bases; bases outside gene matches: 9. The CDR3 DNA sequence: TGTGCCACCAGTCCCAACCGGGGGGGATACTACAATGAGCAGTTCTTC. It translates to CATSPNRGGYYNEQFF.

V gene TRBV20-1 combines with J gene TRBJ2-1; TRBD2 matches at 13 bases. CDR3 size: 16 residues. The junction had 6 bases not matched to a gene; V was cut back by 1 base and J by 6 bases. Germline V CDR1 and CDR2: DFQATT, SNEGSKA (reference sequence). Here the CDR3 reads CSARGAGLAGFNEQFF. CDR3 bases: TGCAGTGCTAGAGGTGCGGGACTAGCGGGGTTCAATGAGCAGTTCTTC.

In this sample, this clonotype turned up many times. V and J are TRBV12-3 or TRBV12-4 and TRBJ2-2; D ambiguous. This CDR3 contains 13 residues. Deletions cut 11 bases from V and 4 bases from J, with 14 bases between. The CDR3 DNA sequence: TGTGCCTCCGACCGTAAAACCACCGGGGAGCTGTTTTTT. Encoded protein: CASDRKTTGELFF.

This clonotype occurred a few times. This chain links TRBV7-3 with TRBJ2-3; a possible D gene is TRBD2 (5 bases). There are 14 residues in the CDR3. Germline assignment: CDR1 SGHTA and CDR2 FQGTGA. Between the trimmed V and J ends, which lost 4 bases and 8 bases, there was a span of 16 bases. The CDR3 here is CASSSTPLAVTQYF. The CDR3 nucleotides are TGTGCCAGCAGCTCGACCCCTCTAGCTGTTACGCAGTATTTT. The full variable domain, its missing parts supplied by reference TRBV7-3 and TRBJ2-3, is GAGVSQTPSNKVTEKGKYVELRCDPISGHTALYWYRQSLGQGPEFLIYFQGTGAADDSGLPNDRFFAVRPEGSVSTLKIQRTERGDSAVYLCASSSTPLAVTQYFGPGTRLTVL.

The chain carries TRBV5-5 and TRBJ1-1, with a possible D match to TRBD1 (5 bases). Per germline, CDR1 SGHKS and CDR2 YYEKEE (reference sequence). V lost 0 bases and J 4 bases, leaving 10 bases between the germline ends. CDR3 length: 14 amino acids. This CDR3 reads CASSLGPGGTEAFF. The CDR3 bases are TGTGCCAGCAGCTTGGGCCCGGGGGGCACTGAAGCTTTCTTT.

This clonotype was picked up many times. The rearrangement joins TRBV29-1 to TRBJ1-1; D gene unclear. CDR1 SQVTM and CDR2 ANQGSEA come from the germline V gene. V was cut by 5 bases and J by 4 bases, with 20 bases left in between. This CDR3 is built from 15 residues. The chain's CDR3 is CSVPGVRGEVTEAFF. DNA of the CDR3: TGCAGCGTTCCCGGGGTCCGGGGAGAGGTCACTGAAGCTTTCTTT.

This clonotype was seen a handful of times. The chain has TRBV5-1 and TRBJ2-7; the match to TRBD1 covers 12 bases. V lost 0 bases, J lost 1 base, and 5 bases stayed unmatched. This CDR3 has 17 residues. CDR1 is SGHRS, CDR2 YFSETQ, per germline. The CDR3 is CASSLAPGQGASYEQYF. The CDR3 DNA is TGCGCCAGCAGCTTGGCACCGGGACAGGGGGCATCCTACGAGCAGTACTTC.

This clonotype was seen a few times. V is TRBV4-2 and J is TRBJ2-3, with a weak D call TRBD2 (6 bases). Germline V gene lookup returns CDR1 LGHNA and CDR2 YNFKEQ. V was cut by 1 base and J by 2 bases, with 10 bases left in between. The CDR3 is 15 residues long. DNA for the CDR3: TGTGCCAGCAGCCAAGTTGCGGGGTACACAGATACGCAGTATTTT. Its translation: CASSQVAGYTDTQYF.

This sequence joins TRBV28 and TRBJ2-2; D not certain. From germline, CDR1 is MDHEN and CDR2 SYDVKM. CDR3 length: 12 amino acids. The V gene lost 7 bases and the J gene lost 4 bases, with 7 bases spanning the gap. The CDR3 DNA follows: TGTGCCAGCAATACCCCCACCGGGGAGCTGTTTTTT. Amino acid sequence: CASNTPTGELFF.

V and J are TRBV6-4 and TRBJ2-3; 7 positions match TRBD1. Germline assignment: CDR1 MRHNA and CDR2 SNTAGT. The CDR3 runs to 14 residues. The ends lost 7 bases at V and 2 bases at J; junction bases unmatched: 6. DNA for the CDR3: TGTGCCAGCACCGAACAGGGGCCCACAGATACGCAGTATTTT. Translation gives CASTEQGPTDTQYF.

This clonotype was found a few times. The gene calls are TRBV3-1 and TRBJ2-5; tentative D call: TRBD2 (5 bases). Looked up from germline, CDR1 is LGHDT and CDR2 is YNNKEL (reference sequence). This CDR3 has 15 residues. The V end was cut by 1 base, the J end by 1 base, with 10 bases between. CDR3: CASSQGGLPQETQYF. The CDR3 DNA reads TGTGCCAGCAGCCAAGGAGGGCTACCCCAAGAGACCCAGTACTTC.

This clonotype was observed at least ten times. The rearrangement links TRBV29-1 to TRBJ1-2; D may be TRBD1 (6 bases). Germline lookup yields CDR1 SQVTM and CDR2 ANQGSEA. Trimming cost V 6 bases and J 2 bases, with 13 bases left between them. The CDR3 has 13 amino acids. The DNA for the CDR3 is TGCAGCGTACCGGGGACACCCAACTATGGCTACACCTTC. It encodes CSVPGTPNYGYTF.

The rearrangement uses TRBV4-1 and TRBJ2-2; no clear D. The CDR3 spans 16 residues. The germline V gene has CDR1 MGHRA and CDR2 YSYEKL. With 0 bases removed from V and 2 bases from J, the gap between germline ends came to 10 bases. CDR3 sequence (DNA): TGCGCCAGCAGCCAAGATGGGGTCCACAACACCGGGGAGCTGTTTTTT. This gives the protein CASSQDGVHNTGELFF.

This clonotype was seen only a few times. CDR3 in DNA: TGTGCCAGCAGGATGACAAGCAACACTGAAGCTTTCTTT. Protein sequence: CASRMTSNTEAFF. The chain links TRBV12-3 or TRBV12-4 to TRBJ1-1; D is unresolved. The CDR3 is 13 amino acids. V shed 6 bases and J shed 2 bases, with 10 bases lying between them.

This clonotype has only a few counts. The chain employs TRBV12-3 or TRBV12-4 and TRBJ2-7; D unclear. This CDR3 region has 14 residues. The ends were cut back, 6 bases at V and 7 bases at J, with 19 bases in the middle. The CDR3 nucleotides read TGTGCCAGCAGACCCTCCGGTCCCCCCAGTGAGCAGTACTTC. Its protein product is CASRPSGPPSEQYF.

This clonotype was seen many times. The chain couples TRBV7-2 to TRBJ1-2, with D hard to call. CDR1 and CDR2 from the germline V gene are SGHTA and FQGNSA. Trimming took 0 bases from V and 0 from J, leaving 8 bases between them. This CDR3 comprises 15 residues. The CDR3 DNA reads TGTGCCAGCAGCTTAGCCGGCCAGCCTAACTATGGCTACACCTTC. Its translation is CASSLAGQPNYGYTF.

The rearrangement uses TRBV4-2 and TRBJ2-6; the match to TRBD2 covers 13 bases. Losses at the gene ends were 4 bases for V and 2 bases for J; bases not matched to a gene: 11. This CDR3 is 20 amino acids long. Looked up from germline, CDR1 is LGHNA and CDR2 is YNFKEQ. The DNA for the CDR3 is TGTGCCAGCAGCCCCGGACTAGCGGGAGTTTCGACAGCTGGGGCCAACGTCCTGACTTTC. Translating it yields CASSPGLAGVSTAGANVLTF.

The chain recombines TRBV7-2 with TRBJ2-2; 8 nucleotides agree with TRBD1. The CDR3 is 13 residues long. The junction had 3 bases not matched to a gene; V was cut back by 6 bases and J by 6 bases. Germline V gene lookup returns CDR1 SGHTA and CDR2 FQGNSA. CDR3 DNA: TGTGCCAGCAGGGACAGGGCCGCCGGGGAGCTGTTTTTT. This translates into CASRDRAAGELFF.

This clonotype turned up a few times. V gene TRBV11-3 combines with J gene TRBJ1-5; D is uncertain. CDR1 is SGHNT, CDR2 YENEEA, per germline. Trimming cost V 0 bases and J 1 base, with 13 bases left between them. The CDR3 consists of 17 residues. The CDR3 here is CASSLDRTGTSNQPQHF. The CDR3 DNA reads TGTGCCAGCAGCTTAGATCGCACGGGTACGAGCAATCAGCCCCAGCATTTT.

This clonotype has at least ten counts. The chain carries TRBV12-3 or TRBV12-4 and TRBJ2-2, with TRBD2 matching over 9 bases. V lost 4 bases, J lost 6 bases, and 15 bases stayed unmatched. This CDR3 region has 18 residues. In DNA, the CDR3 is TGTGCCAGCAGTTCCACCCGGGTTCTAGCGGGATTTCCCGGGGAGCTGTTTTTT. Protein: CASSSTRVLAGFPGELFF.